This T cell receptor (beta chain) derives from a study of blood T cell repertoires in COVID-19. Background on the study: Samples representing acute and convalescent COVID-19 were sourced from the United States, Italy and Spain.

As handled by the study authors: It was from reference gene primer amplification that nucleated cell counts were estimated. TCRdb's copy holds only in-frame clones and misses some; the assay was immunoSEQ multiplex PCR. The DNA was the basis for D and trimming; V, J and clone size are from that table. Of approximately 240,000 clones listed, about 80% are singletons. CDR1 MNHNS and CDR2 SASEGT come from the germline V gene. Trimming cost V 4 bases and J 5 bases; bases outside gene matches: 17. There are 18 residues in the CDR3. This clonotype was obtained from a woman younger than 45 who had recovered from COVID-19. The chain combines TRBV6-1 with TRBJ2-5, with TRBD2 matching over 9 bases. Material: peripheral blood. For the CDR3, the DNA is TGTGCCAGCAGTGTGAATGTTTTAGCGGGAGCCCTAGAGGAGACCCAGTACTTC. Protein product: CASSVNVLAGALEETQYF.